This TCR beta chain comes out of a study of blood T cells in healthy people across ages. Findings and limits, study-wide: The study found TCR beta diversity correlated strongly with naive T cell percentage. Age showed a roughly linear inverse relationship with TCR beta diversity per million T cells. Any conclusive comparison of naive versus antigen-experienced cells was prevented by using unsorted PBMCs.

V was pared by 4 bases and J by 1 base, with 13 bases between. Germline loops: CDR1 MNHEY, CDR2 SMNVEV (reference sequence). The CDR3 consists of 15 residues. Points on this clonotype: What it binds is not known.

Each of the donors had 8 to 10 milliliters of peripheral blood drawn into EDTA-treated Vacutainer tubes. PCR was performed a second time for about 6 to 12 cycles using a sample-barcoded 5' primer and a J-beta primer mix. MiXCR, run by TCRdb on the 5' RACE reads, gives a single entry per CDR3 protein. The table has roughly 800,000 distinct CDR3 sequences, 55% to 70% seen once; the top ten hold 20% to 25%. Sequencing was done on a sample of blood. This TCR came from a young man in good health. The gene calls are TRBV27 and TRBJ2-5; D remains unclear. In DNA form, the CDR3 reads TGTGCCAGCAGTTCCTCACACGTCCTCCAAGAGACCCAGTACTTC. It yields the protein CASSSSHVLQETQYF.